Listed below are T cell receptor beta chains from one sample, sequenced in a study of Ad26.COV2.S vaccination and SARS-CoV-2 variants. The method was immunoSEQ multiplex PCR; TCRdb's version includes in-frame clones alone and lacks a portion of them. The table has 380,000 or so clones, approximately 90% seen once; the top ten hold around 6.4%. This material consisted of peripheral blood, taken in a trial of Ad26.COV2.S vaccine versus placebo. These TCRs come from a person between 18 and 59 years old who received the Ad26.COV2.S COVID-19 vaccine or a placebo. Each CDR3 is given with its conserved first and last residue. D genes are given only for firm matches. Not every row has a clone size; where given, it reads once, few, many or a size class.

size: -
D: TRBD2
J: TRBJ2-5
V: TRBV30
CDR3: CAAEFVGTSGGAGETQYF
DNA: TGTGCCGCAGAATTTGTCGGGACTAGCGGGGGGGCCGGGGAGACCCAGTACTTC

size: -
D: TRBD2
J: TRBJ2-7
V: TRBV27
CDR3: CASSQRTSGGYEQYF
DNA: TGTGCCAGCAGTCAGCGGACTAGCGGGGGCTACGAGCAGTACTTC

size: -
D: -
J: TRBJ2-7
V: TRBV19
CDR3: CASSIGLWGLTTDEQYF
DNA: TGTGCCAGTAGTATAGGCCTGTGGGGGCTGACAACTGACGAGCAGTACTTC

size: -
D: -
J: TRBJ2-1
V: TRBV4-3
CDR3: CASSQDFTPDNEQFF
DNA: TGCGCCAGCAGCCAAGACTTTACCCCGGACAATGAGCAGTTCTTC

size: -
D: -
J: TRBJ2-5
V: TRBV28
CDR3: CASSIQGGKTQYF
DNA: TGTGCCAGCAGCATACAGGGAGGGAAGACCCAGTACTTC

size: -
D: TRBD1
J: TRBJ2-7
V: TRBV2
CDR3: CASSAGTGDYEQYF
DNA: TGTGCCAGCAGCGCCGGGACAGGGGATTACGAGCAGTACTTC

size: once
D: -
J: TRBJ1-3
V: TRBV15
CDR3: CATSTGETLSGNTIYF
DNA: TGTGCCACCAGCACGGGCGAAACACTCTCTGGAAACACCATATATTTT

size: -
D: TRBD1
J: TRBJ1-2
V: TRBV6-2/TRBV6-3
CDR3: CASSYEDRVVYGYTF
DNA: TGTGCCAGCAGTTACGAGGACAGGGTCGTCTATGGCTACACCTTC

size: -
D: -
J: TRBJ2-1
V: TRBV7-2
CDR3: CASSLERYQQFF
DNA: TGTGCCAGCAGCCTTGAGAGGTACCAGCAGTTCTTC

size: -
D: -
J: TRBJ1-2
V: TRBV30
CDR3: CAWSLRGGMSYTF
DNA: TGTGCCTGGAGTCTAAGAGGGGGGATGAGCTACACCTTC

size: -
D: -
J: TRBJ2-7
V: TRBV18
CDR3: CASSPLLSAPYEQYF
DNA: TGTGCCAGCTCACCTTTACTTAGCGCGCCCTACGAGCAGTACTTC

size: -
D: TRBD1
J: TRBJ1-4
V: TRBV30
CDR3: CAWSRDRGWEKLFF
DNA: TGTGCCTGGAGTAGAGACAGGGGATGGGAAAAACTGTTTTTT

size: -
D: TRBD1
J: TRBJ1-2
V: TRBV9
CDR3: CASSESRQQGQNYGYTF
DNA: TGTGCCAGCAGCGAAAGTAGGCAACAGGGGCAGAACTATGGCTACACCTTC

size: -
D: -
J: TRBJ2-7
V: TRBV11-3
CDR3: CASSFQTGPYEQYF
DNA: TGTGCCAGCAGCTTCCAGACAGGACCCTACGAGCAGTACTTC

size: -
D: -
J: TRBJ2-2
V: TRBV2
CDR3: CASRTQVLTGELFF
DNA: TGTGCCAGCAGGACACAGGTTCTCACCGGGGAGCTGTTTTTT

size: -
D: TRBD2
J: TRBJ2-1
V: TRBV20-1
CDR3: CSASTGLAGDNEQFF
DNA: TGCAGTGCTAGTACTGGACTAGCGGGGGACAATGAGCAGTTCTTC

size: -
D: TRBD1
J: TRBJ1-1
V: TRBV6-5
CDR3: CASRGQGGIGRAFF
DNA: TGTGCCAGCAGGGGACAGGGCGGTATTGGTAGAGCTTTCTTT

size: -
D: -
J: TRBJ1-3
V: TRBV9
CDR3: CASSVGMRGSGNTIYF
DNA: TGTGCCAGCAGCGTAGGGATGCGAGGGTCTGGAAACACCATATATTTT

size: -
D: TRBD1
J: TRBJ2-3
V: TRBV30
CDR3: CAWSVRGGSTQYF
DNA: TGTGCCTGGAGTGTACGAGGGGGCAGTACGCAGTATTTT

size: -
D: TRBD1
J: TRBJ1-5
V: TRBV5-4
CDR3: CASSLPTGGDQPQHF
DNA: TGTGCCAGCAGCTTGCCGACAGGGGGGGATCAGCCCCAGCATTTT

size: -
D: TRBD1
J: TRBJ1-2
V: TRBV10-3
CDR3: CAISELNGMTGPKANYGYTF
DNA: TGTGCCATCAGTGAGCTAAACGGCATGACAGGGCCTAAAGCTAACTATGGCTACACCTTC

size: -
D: TRBD2
J: TRBJ2-2
V: TRBV27
CDR3: CASSVGLAGAGELFF
DNA: TGTGCCAGCAGCGTAGGACTAGCGGGAGCTGGGGAGCTGTTTTTT

size: few
D: -
J: TRBJ1-3
V: TRBV7-2
CDR3: CASSLAVNLAGNTIYF
DNA: TGTGCCAGCAGCTTAGCTGTCAATTTAGCTGGAAACACCATATATTTT

size: -
D: -
J: TRBJ1-3
V: TRBV11-2
CDR3: CASSLNRAGVGGNTIYF
DNA: TGTGCCAGCAGCTTGAACAGGGCTGGGGTCGGTGGAAACACCATATATTTT